This is a list of T cell receptor beta chains from one sample in a study of T-cell memory formation after mild COVID-19. MiXCR, run by TCRdb on the 5' RACE reads, gives a single entry per CDR3 protein. The sample holds 550,000 to 600,000 distinct CDR3 sequences, roughly 21% seen once. Sequencing input: PBMCs or a T cell subset sorted from them (not recorded which). The receptors come from an adult woman who had mild COVID-19 (a few samples of this study predate the infection). Cell type and time point are not known. The CDR3 runs from the conserved cysteine through the conserved F or W. Fields, in order: clone size, J gene, V gene, D gene, CDR3 protein, CDR3 DNA. The D gene is left open where the match is weak. The size entry is marked missing in some rows and otherwise reads once, few, many or a size class.

. TRBJ2-2 TRBV7-9 . CASSARGRRGGELFF TGTGCCAGCAGCGCGCGTGGACGGCGCGGAGGGGAGCTGTTTTTT
. TRBJ2-1 TRBV6-1 . CASSEEAFSSYNEQFF TGTGCCAGCAGTGAGGAGGCGTTCAGCTCCTACAATGAGCAGTTCTTC
few TRBJ2-3 TRBV7-2 . CASSSRQVSSTDTQYF TGTGCCAGCAGCTCCAGACAGGTCTCTAGCACAGATACGCAGTATTTT
. TRBJ2-7 TRBV4-1 . CASSQMGGGYWSHEQYF TGCGCCAGCAGCCAGATGGGGGGGGGCTACTGGTCTCACGAGCAGTACTTC
. TRBJ2-1 TRBV12-3/TRBV12-4 . CASRTRNSDEQFF TGTGCCAGCAGAACGCGGAACTCTGATGAGCAGTTCTTC
. TRBJ2-5 TRBV24-1 . CATRGGQSETQYF TGTGCCACCAGGGGGGGACAGTCAGAGACCCAGTACTTC
few TRBJ1-2 TRBV12-3/TRBV12-4 TRBD1 CASSSTTGAHYGYTF TGTGCCAGCAGTTCGACCACAGGGGCCCACTATGGCTACACCTTC
once TRBJ2-3 TRBV2 TRBD1 CASTGQGATTDTQYF TGTGCCAGCACGGGACAGGGGGCCACCACAGATACGCAGTATTTT
. TRBJ2-5 TRBV7-6 TRBD2 CASSHPGLAGGPLQETQYF TGTGCCAGCAGCCACCCGGGACTAGCGGGAGGGCCCCTACAAGAGACCCAGTACTTC
. TRBJ2-3 TRBV6-5 . CASTFADTQYF TGTGCCAGCACGTTCGCAGATACGCAGTATTTT
. TRBJ1-5 TRBV7-9 . CASSSILGEKNQPQHF TGTGCCAGCAGCTCAATCCTCGGGGAGAAAAATCAGCCCCAGCATTTT
few TRBJ2-1 TRBV20-1 TRBD2 CSARDELAAEQFF TGCAGTGCTAGAGATGAGCTAGCGGCAGAGCAGTTCTTC
. TRBJ2-5 TRBV18 TRBD1 CASSRTGGTYQETQYF TGTGCCAGCTCACGGACAGGGGGGACGTACCAAGAGACCCAGTACTTC
. TRBJ2-2 TRBV3-1 . CASSQGLSGELFF TGTGCCAGCAGCCAAGGACTGAGCGGGGAGCTGTTTTTT
few TRBJ2-1 TRBV20-1 TRBD1 CSARTGGYEQFF TGCAGTGCCAGGACAGGGGGCTACGAGCAGTTCTTC
. TRBJ2-7 TRBV6-5 TRBD2 CASSYRLSGGYEQYF TGTGCCAGCAGTTATCGACTAAGCGGGGGGTACGAGCAGTACTTC
few TRBJ2-7 TRBV28 TRBD1 CASSSLTGRSYEQYF TGTGCCAGCAGTTCCTTGACAGGGCGTTCCTACGAGCAGTACTTC
. TRBJ2-7 TRBV9 . CASSVDSRGEYEQYF TGTGCCAGCAGCGTAGACTCCCGAGGGGAGTACGAGCAGTACTTC
many TRBJ2-7 TRBV5-1 TRBD1 CASRGQGAYEQYF TGTGCCAGCAGGGGACAGGGGGCCTACGAGCAGTACTTC
. TRBJ2-7 TRBV7-8 TRBD1 CASSVTPGQGLYEQYF TGTGCCAGCAGCGTCACACCGGGACAGGGTCTGTACGAGCAGTACTTC
few TRBJ1-2 TRBV6-5 . CASSLLGQSYGYTF TGTGCCAGCAGTCTCCTAGGACAAAGCTATGGCTACACCTTC
. TRBJ2-3 TRBV5-1 . CASGREYTDTQYF TGCGCCAGCGGACGGGAGTACACAGATACGCAGTATTTT
few TRBJ2-1 TRBV12-3/TRBV12-4 TRBD2 CASSLDLLAGASYEQFF TGTGCCAGCAGTTTAGACCTGCTAGCGGGAGCTAGTTATGAGCAGTTCTTC
. TRBJ2-7 TRBV7-8 . CASSLATRSYEQYF TGTGCCAGCAGCTTAGCTACTCGCTCCTACGAGCAGTACTTC
. TRBJ2-7 TRBV27 . CASSLKGFWYEQYF TGTGCCAGCAGCCTCAAGGGGTTTTGGTACGAGCAGTACTTC
. TRBJ1-2 TRBV12-3/TRBV12-4 . CASSQGITNYGYTF TGTGCCAGCAGTCAGGGGATTACTAACTATGGCTACACCTTC
. TRBJ2-7 TRBV6-5 . CASSPQAPPERNEQYF TGTGCCAGCAGTCCCCAAGCCCCCCCTGAGCGAAACGAGCAGTACTTC
. TRBJ2-1 TRBV20-1 . CSAVEMYNEQFF TGCAGTGCAGTGGAGATGTACAATGAGCAGTTCTTC
. TRBJ2-7 TRBV2 TRBD2 CASSPGGKGEAEQYF TGTGCCAGCAGCCCGGGGGGGAAAGGGGAAGCCGAGCAGTACTTC
. TRBJ2-3 TRBV3-1 TRBD1 CASSRRGPTDTQYF TGTGCCAGCAGTCGCAGGGGGCCTACAGATACGCAGTATTTT
few TRBJ2-4 TRBV28 TRBD1 CASSSGYNRGRGNF TGTGCCAGCAGTTCAGGATACAACAGGGGGCGGGGGAACTTC
many TRBJ2-1 TRBV5-4 . CASSLGGAGNEQFF TGTGCCAGCAGCTTAGGGGGGGCGGGCAATGAGCAGTTCTTC
. TRBJ2-7 TRBV12-3/TRBV12-4 TRBD2 CASSFRGLAGGRPGEQYF TGTGCCAGCAGCTTCAGGGGACTAGCGGGGGGCAGACCCGGGGAGCAGTACTTC
. TRBJ2-1 TRBV24-1 . CATSDTTGLNNEQFF TGTGCCACCAGTGATACGACAGGATTAAACAATGAGCAGTTCTTC
. TRBJ2-5 TRBV29-1 TRBD1 CSVDWQGAGETQYF TGCAGCGTTGATTGGCAGGGGGCAGGAGAGACCCAGTACTTC
few TRBJ1-3 TRBV7-6 . CASSRSDGNTIYF TGTGCCAGCAGCCGATCGGATGGAAACACCATATATTTT
few TRBJ2-1 TRBV2 TRBD2 CASSRTSLGGNEQFF TGTGCCAGCAGTCGGACTAGCTTGGGGGGCAATGAGCAGTTCTTC
few TRBJ2-3 TRBV7-7 TRBD2 CASSPGLAGLLDTQYF TGTGCTAGCAGCCCGGGACTAGCGGGTCTGTTAGATACGCAGTATTTT
. TRBJ2-1 TRBV27 TRBD2 CASYLTAGTSGIGPRNEQFF TGTGCCAGCTATTTGACCGCCGGGACTAGCGGGATAGGGCCGCGGAATGAGCAGTTCTTC
few TRBJ2-3 TRBV12-3/TRBV12-4 TRBD2 CASRLGLAGQDTQYF TGTGCCAGCAGATTGGGACTAGCGGGACAAGATACGCAGTATTTT
. TRBJ1-5 TRBV4-1 . CASSQDYNRGVTQPQHF TGCGCCAGCAGCCAAGATTATAATCGGGGTGTCACTCAGCCCCAGCATTTT
. TRBJ2-7 TRBV20-1 . CSARQGQYEQYF TGCAGTGCTAGGCAGGGACAATACGAGCAGTACTTC
many TRBJ2-7 TRBV18 TRBD2 CASSPGTSGGSYEQYF TGTGCCAGCTCACCGGGGACTAGCGGGGGAAGCTACGAGCAGTACTTC
. TRBJ2-7 TRBV7-8 . CASSLAGSHTYEQYF TGTGCCAGCAGCTTAGCGGGCAGTCATACCTACGAGCAGTACTTC
few TRBJ2-1 TRBV7-7 TRBD2 CASSLVSGLSYNEQFF TGTGCTAGCAGCTTAGTTAGCGGGCTCTCCTACAATGAGCAGTTCTTC
few TRBJ1-2 TRBV3-1 TRBD1 CASSQGQVANYGYTF TGTGCCAGCAGCCAGGGACAGGTAGCTAACTATGGCTACACCTTC
few TRBJ2-1 TRBV7-2 TRBD2 CASSPSGSAYNEQFF TGTGCCAGCAGTCCTAGCGGGAGCGCCTACAATGAGCAGTTCTTC
. TRBJ2-2 TRBV20-1 . CSARPYRNTGELFF TGCAGTGCTAGACCGTACAGGAACACCGGGGAGCTGTTTTTT
. TRBJ2-5 TRBV24-1 . CATSDFSGSFETQYF TGTGCCACCAGTGATTTTAGTGGGAGTTTTGAGACCCAGTACTTC
. TRBJ2-7 TRBV11-3 TRBD1 CASSSTGNGDYEQYF TGTGCCAGCAGCTCGACAGGGAATGGGGACTACGAGCAGTACTTC
few TRBJ2-4 TRBV7-9 . CASTTYGLAQYF TGTGCCAGCACCACTTACGGGTTGGCTCAGTACTTC
few TRBJ1-1 TRBV7-9 TRBD1 CASRGTGAGTEAFF TGTGCCAGCAGGGGGACAGGGGCGGGAACTGAAGCTTTCTTT
. TRBJ2-1 TRBV14 . CASSQDFGGPSGEQFF TGTGCCAGCAGCCAAGATTTTGGGGGACCATCAGGTGAGCAGTTCTTC
few TRBJ1-3 TRBV7-8 TRBD1 CASSNAGTARSGNTIYF TGTGCCAGCAGCAACGCCGGGACAGCCCGCTCTGGAAACACCATATATTTT
few TRBJ2-4 TRBV29-1 . CSVDENNGTGYKNIQYF TGCAGCGTTGATGAAAACAATGGTACAGGTTACAAAAACATTCAGTACTTC
. TRBJ1-2 TRBV20-1 . CSAFPLRGRGLDGYTF TGCAGTGCTTTCCCTTTGAGGGGGAGAGGTCTTGATGGCTACACCTTC
. TRBJ2-1 TRBV15 . CATSRVHFRGTNEQFF TGTGCCACCAGCAGAGTACATTTCCGGGGGACCAATGAGCAGTTCTTC
. TRBJ2-7 TRBV24-1 . CATSTSGRGNEQYF TGTGCCACCAGTACCTCAGGTCGGGGTAACGAGCAGTACTTC
. TRBJ1-6 TRBV20-1 . CSAPGGSYNSPLHF TGCAGTGCCCCGGGAGGGTCCTATAATTCACCCCTCCACTTT